This paragraph covers one TCR beta chain sequence. Its cognate antigen is unknown. Produced via immunoSEQ multiplex PCR; TCRdb's table is partial and in-frame only. The repertoire holds under 40,000 clones, roughly 94% seen once, with 8% in the top ten. The sample comes from a study of T cells in tuberculosis. General study results and limits: Selection depended on which cryopreserved specimens were available.

CDR1 SEHNR and CDR2 FQNEAQ come from the germline V gene (reference sequence). CDR3 length: 13 amino acids. With V trimmed by 5 bases and J by 7 bases, 3 bases remained unmatched. This chain links TRBV7-9 with TRBJ1-2, with 11 bases matching TRBD1. The sequence was obtained from a donor aged 10-35 years with latent tuberculosis or without tuberculosis infection. Sequenced sample: PBMCs. The CDR3 spells CASSRDRGSGYTF. For the CDR3, the DNA is TGTGCCAGCAGCCGGGACAGGGGGAGTGGCTACACCTTC.